This T cell receptor (beta chain) was obtained from a study of T cell responses to AZD1222 COVID-19 vaccine. The germline V gene has CDR1 SGHTA and CDR2 FQGTGA. CDR3 length: 14 residues. The V end lost 4 bases, the J end lost 5 bases, and 11 bases lay between the germline ends. Produced via immunoSEQ multiplex PCR; TCRdb's table is partial and in-frame only. The sample lists approximately 300,000 clones, 85% to 95% seen once, with around 0.58% in the top ten. The TCR originated in an adult who received the AZD1222 COVID-19 vaccine. The sample here was peripheral blood, taken 28 days after the second AZD1222 dose. The chain uses TRBV7-3 and TRBJ2-2, with D possibly TRBD2 on 6 matching bases. CDR3 region: CASSSGTFTGELFF. The CDR3 DNA reads TGTGCCAGCAGCTCCGGGACTTTTACCGGGGAGCTGTTTTTT.